This T cell receptor beta chain stems from a study of T cells after yellow fever vaccination. Overall study context: The SMART-Seq v4 Ultra Low Input method served to prepare the low-cell-number fractions. General study results and limits: The appearance of a small share of clonotypes in both CD4 and CD8 compartments was observed.

For this clonotype: No antigen is known for it.

Trimming removed 5 bases from V and 3 bases from J, with 22 bases in between. The V gene's germline CDR1 is SEHNR and CDR2 FQNEAQ (reference sequence). The CDR3 length is 17 residues. A universal primer site and UMIs were added as TCR cDNA was made by 5'RACE template switching. Each CDR3 protein is one row after TCRdb ran MiXCR on the 5' RACE reads. The sample consists of tens of thousands of distinct CDR3 sequences, more than 5.5% of them appearing once. The input for sequencing was CD8+ T cells sorted from PBMCs, taken on the day of the first yellow fever vaccination. The chain links TRBV7-9 to TRBJ2-5; D is ambiguous. This TCR was recovered from a young man who received the YFV17D yellow fever vaccine. CDR3: CASSRSSLQSPEETQYF. The CDR3 nucleotides read TGTGCCAGCAGCCGCAGTAGTTTACAGTCCCCAGAAGAGACCCAGTACTTC.